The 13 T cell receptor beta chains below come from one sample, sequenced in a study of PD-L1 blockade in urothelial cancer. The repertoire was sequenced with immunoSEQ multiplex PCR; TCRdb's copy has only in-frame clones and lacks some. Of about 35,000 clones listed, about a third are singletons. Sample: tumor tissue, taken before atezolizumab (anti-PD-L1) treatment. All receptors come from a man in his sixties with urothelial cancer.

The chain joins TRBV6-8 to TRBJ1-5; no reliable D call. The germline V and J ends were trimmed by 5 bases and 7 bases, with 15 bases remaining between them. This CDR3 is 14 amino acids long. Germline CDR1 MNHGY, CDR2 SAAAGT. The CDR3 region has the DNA TGTGCCAGCAGTGTGCGTCGCCATTCGCAGCCCCAGCATTTT. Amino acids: CASSVRRHSQPQHF.

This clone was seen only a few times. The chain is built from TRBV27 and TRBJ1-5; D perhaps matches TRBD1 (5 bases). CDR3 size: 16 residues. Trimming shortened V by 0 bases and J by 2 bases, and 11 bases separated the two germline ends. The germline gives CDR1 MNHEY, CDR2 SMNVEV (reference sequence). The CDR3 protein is CASSLSSGVGNQPQHF. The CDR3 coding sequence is TGTGCCAGCAGTTTATCATCGGGGGTTGGCAATCAGCCCCAGCATTTT.

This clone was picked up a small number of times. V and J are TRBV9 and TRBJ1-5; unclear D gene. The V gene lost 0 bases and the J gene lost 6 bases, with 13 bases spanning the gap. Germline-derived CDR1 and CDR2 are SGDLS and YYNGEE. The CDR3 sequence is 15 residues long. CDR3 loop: CASSVDPRAGQPQHF. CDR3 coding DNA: TGTGCCAGCAGCGTAGATCCCCGGGCAGGTCAGCCCCAGCATTTT. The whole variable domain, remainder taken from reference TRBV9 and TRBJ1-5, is DSGVTQTPKHLITATGQRVTLRCSPRSGDLSVYWYQQSLDQGLQFLIQYYNGEERAKGNILERFSAQQFPDLHSELNLSSLELGDSALYFCASSVDPRAGQPQHFGDGTRLSIL.

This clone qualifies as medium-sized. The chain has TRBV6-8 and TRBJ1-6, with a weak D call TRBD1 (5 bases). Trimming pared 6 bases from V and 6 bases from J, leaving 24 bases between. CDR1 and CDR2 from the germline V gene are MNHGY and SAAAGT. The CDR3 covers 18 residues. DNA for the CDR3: TGTGCCAGCAGCCTTGGTCGGTGGGTTCAGGGTCCTAATTCACCCCTCCACTTT. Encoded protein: CASSLGRWVQGPNSPLHF.

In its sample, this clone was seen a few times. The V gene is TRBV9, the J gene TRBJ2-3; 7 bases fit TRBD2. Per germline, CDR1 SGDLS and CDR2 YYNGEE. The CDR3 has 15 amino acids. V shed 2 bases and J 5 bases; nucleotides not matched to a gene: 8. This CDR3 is CASSVRGGFRDTQYF. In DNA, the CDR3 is TGTGCCAGCAGCGTTAGGGGAGGGTTCAGAGATACGCAGTATTTT.

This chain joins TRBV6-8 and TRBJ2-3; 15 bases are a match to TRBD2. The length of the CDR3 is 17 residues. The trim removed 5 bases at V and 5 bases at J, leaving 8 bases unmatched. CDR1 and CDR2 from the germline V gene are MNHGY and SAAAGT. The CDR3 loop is CASSQGTSGRKQDTQYF. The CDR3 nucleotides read TGTGCCAGCAGTCAAGGGACTAGCGGGAGGAAGCAAGATACGCAGTATTTT.

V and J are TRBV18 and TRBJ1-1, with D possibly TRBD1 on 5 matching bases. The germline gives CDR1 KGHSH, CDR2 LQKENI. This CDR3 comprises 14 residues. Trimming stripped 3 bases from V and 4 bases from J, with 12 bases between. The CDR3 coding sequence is TGTGCCAGCTCACCGCGGGACGCCGGCACTGAAGCTTTCTTT. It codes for CASSPRDAGTEAFF.

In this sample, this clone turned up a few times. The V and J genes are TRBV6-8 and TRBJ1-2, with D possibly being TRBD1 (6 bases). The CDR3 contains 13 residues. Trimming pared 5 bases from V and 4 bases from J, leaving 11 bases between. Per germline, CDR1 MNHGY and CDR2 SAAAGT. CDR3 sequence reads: CASSPGQSYGYTF. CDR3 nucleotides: TGTGCCAGCAGTCCCGGACAGAGCTATGGCTACACCTTC.

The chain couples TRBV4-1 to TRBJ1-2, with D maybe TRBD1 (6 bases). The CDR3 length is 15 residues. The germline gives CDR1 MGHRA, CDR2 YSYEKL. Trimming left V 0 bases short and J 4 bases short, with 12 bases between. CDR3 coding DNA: TGCGCCAGCAGCCAAGATACGGGGGGCTCCTATGGCTACACCTTC. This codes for CASSQDTGGSYGYTF.

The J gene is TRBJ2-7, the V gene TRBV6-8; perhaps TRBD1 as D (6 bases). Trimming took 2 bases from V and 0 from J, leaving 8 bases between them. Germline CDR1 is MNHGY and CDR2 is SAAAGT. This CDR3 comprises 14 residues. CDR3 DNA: TGTGCCAGCAGTTACGGACAGAGCTCCTACGAGCAGTACTTC. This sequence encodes CASSYGQSSYEQYF.

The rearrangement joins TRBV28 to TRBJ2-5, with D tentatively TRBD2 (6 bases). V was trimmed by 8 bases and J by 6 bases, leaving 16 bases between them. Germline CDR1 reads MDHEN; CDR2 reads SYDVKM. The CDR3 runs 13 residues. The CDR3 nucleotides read TGTGCCAGCGGGGCGGGAAACGTAAAGACCCAGTACTTC. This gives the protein CASGAGNVKTQYF.

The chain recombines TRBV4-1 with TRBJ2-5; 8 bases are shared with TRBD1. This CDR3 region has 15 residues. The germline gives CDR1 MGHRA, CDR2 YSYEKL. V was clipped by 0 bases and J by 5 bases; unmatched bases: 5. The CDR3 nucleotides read TGCGCCAGCAGCCAAGACGACAGGGGTCGGGAGACCCAGTACTTC. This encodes CASSQDDRGRETQYF.

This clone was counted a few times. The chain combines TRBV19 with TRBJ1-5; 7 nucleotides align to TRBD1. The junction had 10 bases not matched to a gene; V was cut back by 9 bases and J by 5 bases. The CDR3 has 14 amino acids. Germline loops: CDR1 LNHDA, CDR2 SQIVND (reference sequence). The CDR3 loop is CASTDGTDYQPQHF. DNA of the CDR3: TGTGCCAGCACTGACGGGACAGATTATCAGCCCCAGCATTTT.